The 26 T cell receptor beta chains listed next were all sequenced from one sample in a study of shared clonotypes between healthy human individuals. Here immunoSEQ multiplex PCR was the method, and the copy in TCRdb shows in-frame clones only, minus some. This table has roughly 2.2 million clones, just over 90% appearing once. Sample: naive CD4+ T cells from PBMCs. Subset described: CD45RA+ positively selected. These receptors all come from a man aged 18 to 30 in good health. Some clones in this sample may be carry-over from other donors' samples.

This chain connects TRBV28 to TRBJ2-7, with D possibly TRBD1 on 6 matching bases. Germline loops: CDR1 MDHEN, CDR2 SYDVKM. V lost 3 bases, J lost 3 bases, and 12 bases lay in between. The CDR3 has 14 residues. The CDR3 protein is CASSFQGLVYEQYF. The CDR3 coding sequence is TGTGCCAGCAGTTTTCAGGGGTTGGTCTACGAGCAGTACTTC.

The sample holds one count of this clone. The chain links TRBV5-4 to TRBJ1-2; 7 bases map to TRBD1. V lost 4 bases, J lost 5 bases, and 11 bases stayed unmatched. CDR1 and CDR2 (germline): SGHNT, YYREEE (reference sequence). The CDR3 length is 15 residues. For the CDR3, the DNA is TGTGCCAGCAGCCTTGAAGGGGGCCTTGGATATGGCTACACCTTC. It specifies CASSLEGGLGYGYTF.

The V gene is TRBV5-4, the J gene TRBJ2-1; 10 bases map to TRBD1. Germline V gene sequence: CDR1 SGHNT, CDR2 YYREEE (reference sequence). The CDR3 sequence is 15 residues long. V shed 3 bases, J shed 2 bases, and the junction held 2 bases outside the gene matches. Written as DNA, the CDR3 is TGTGCCAGCAGCTGGGACAGGGGCCCCTACAATGAGCAGTTCTTC. This sequence encodes CASSWDRGPYNEQFF.

With respect to this clone: This specimen includes other DNA sequences encoding the same CDR3. This chain connects TRBV9 to TRBJ2-1; 9 bases fit TRBD2. The CDR3 loop spans 15 amino acids. V shed 0 bases, J shed 4 bases, and the junction held 2 bases outside the gene matches. Germline values: CDR1 SGDLS, CDR2 YYNGEE. This CDR3 reads CASSVASGIYNEQFF. Written as DNA, the CDR3 is TGTGCCAGCAGCGTAGCTAGCGGGATATACAATGAGCAGTTCTTC.

The gene calls are TRBV19 and TRBJ1-1; no firm D call. Germline-derived CDR1 and CDR2 are LNHDA and SQIVND (reference sequence). The ends were cut back, 6 bases at V and 1 base at J, with 9 bases in the middle. The CDR3 runs 13 residues. The CDR3 region has the DNA TGTGCCAGTAGCAAACAAAGGAACACTGAAGCTTTCTTT. Translated, it gives CASSKQRNTEAFF.

V and J are TRBV4-1 and TRBJ2-1, with 11 bases fitting TRBD1. The CDR3 consists of 14 residues. The ends lost 6 bases at V and 6 bases at J; junction bases unmatched: 4. Germline CDR1 and CDR2: MGHRA and YSYEKL. DNA of the CDR3: TGCGCCAGCAGTCGGACAGGGGGCCGCAATGAGCAGTTCTTC. It translates to CASSRTGGRNEQFF.

In its sample, this clone was seen once. This chain connects TRBV30 to TRBJ2-2, with D perhaps TRBD1 (6 bases). The V gene's germline CDR1 is GTSNPN and CDR2 SVGIG (reference sequence). V dropped 4 bases and J dropped 4 bases, with 16 bases sitting between them. The CDR3 has 15 amino acids. Here the CDR3 reads CAWKVQGPGTGELFF. CDR3 bases: TGTGCCTGGAAAGTACAGGGCCCGGGCACCGGGGAGCTGTTTTTT.

V gene TRBV7-2 combines with J gene TRBJ2-3; TRBD2 aligns across 10 bases. J gave up 11 bases and V 5 bases, and 16 bases lay outside the gene matches. Looked up from germline, CDR1 is SGHTA and CDR2 is FQGNSA. This CDR3 contains 16 residues. The CDR3 coding sequence is TGTGCCAGCAGCCTTCAGTCTACTAGCGGGGATAGGGGGCAGTATTTT. Encoded protein: CASSLQSTSGDRGQYF.

The chain links TRBV28 to TRBJ2-3; no definite D call. Per the germline V gene, CDR1 is MDHEN and CDR2 is SYDVKM. The ends were cut back, 5 bases at V and 0 bases at J, with 6 bases in the middle. The CDR3 loop spans 13 amino acids. The CDR3 DNA reads as TGTGCCAGCAGTGCAGTTAGCACAGATACGCAGTATTTT. Its protein is CASSAVSTDTQYF.

This chain connects TRBV9 to TRBJ2-5; 7 nucleotides line up with TRBD2. Trimming took 3 bases from V and 9 from J; bases not matched to a gene: 8. CDR3 length equals 13 residues. Germline V gives CDR1 SGDLS, CDR2 YYNGEE. This CDR3 reads CASSAGPRGAQYF. CDR3 coding DNA: TGTGCCAGCAGCGCCGGGCCCCGGGGGGCCCAGTACTTC.

The chain joins TRBV27 to TRBJ2-1, with TRBD1 as a possible D gene (5 bases). The germline V gene encodes CDR1 MNHEY and CDR2 SMNVEV (reference sequence). The CDR3 length is 16 residues. Trimming removed 1 base from V and 8 bases from J, with 18 bases in between. The CDR3 sequence: CASSLFLAPRVDEQFF. CDR3 in DNA: TGTGCCAGCAGTTTATTTCTTGCGCCCAGGGTAGATGAGCAGTTCTTC.

The chain combines TRBV28 with TRBJ1-1; no definite D call. Germline CDR1 MDHEN, CDR2 SYDVKM. The CDR3 is 13 residues long. V lost 3 bases, J lost 6 bases, and 11 bases lay in between. CDR3 bases: TGTGCCAGCAGTTTCCCCCAGGTTTCTGAAGCTTTCTTT. Translation: CASSFPQVSEAFF.

Comments on this clone: Other nucleotide sequences from this sample produce the same CDR3. This sequence joins TRBV29-1 and TRBJ2-7; D possibly corresponds to TRBD1 (6 bases). The CDR3 contains 12 residues. Per germline, CDR1 SQVTM and CDR2 ANQGSEA. Trimming cost V 5 bases and J 0 bases, with 8 bases left between them. The CDR3 here is CSVTGSSYEQYF. CDR3 in DNA: TGCAGCGTTACAGGGAGCTCCTACGAGCAGTACTTC.

The chain uses TRBV6-5 and TRBJ2-7; 9 bases line up with TRBD2. The V gene end was trimmed by 2 bases and the J gene end by 6 bases; junction bases not matched to a gene: 2. Germline CDR1 MNHEY, CDR2 SVGAGI. The CDR3 contains 13 residues. In DNA, the CDR3 is TGTGCCAGCAGTTACGAAGCGGGAGGCGAGCAGTACTTC. This codes for CASSYEAGGEQYF.

The sample holds one count of this clone. The gene calls are TRBV5-6 and TRBJ2-2; TRBD1 matches at 7 bases. The CDR3 loop spans 14 amino acids. CDR1 and CDR2 (germline): SGHDT, YYEEEE. V shed 2 bases, J shed 3 bases, and the junction held 1 base outside the gene matches. CDR3 nucleotides: TGTGCCAGCAGCTTACAGGGGTACACCGGGGAGCTGTTTTTT. Translation gives CASSLQGYTGELFF.

In this sample, this clone turned up once. The chain joins TRBV6-6 to TRBJ1-3; D uncertain. CDR1 is MNHNY, CDR2 SVGAGI, per germline (reference sequence). V lost 6 bases, J lost 0 bases, and 6 bases lay in between. The CDR3 length is 13 residues. CDR3 amino acids: CASSLGSGNTIYF. For the CDR3, the DNA is TGTGCCAGCAGCCTCGGCTCTGGAAACACCATATATTTT.

The chain has TRBV5-1 and TRBJ1-2, with 7 bases matching TRBD1. Germline V lookup: CDR1 SGHRS, CDR2 YFSETQ. This CDR3 is built from 15 residues. The V segment lost 4 bases and the J segment 7 bases; nucleotides outside the gene matches: 13. The CDR3 nucleotides are TGCGCCAGCAGCCCCGAGCAGGGGGGTTTCCTTGGCTACACCTTC. This translates into CASSPEQGGFLGYTF.

The chain carries TRBV28 and TRBJ1-4; no clear D gene. The V end lost 11 bases, the J end lost 4 bases, and 11 bases lay between the germline ends. Germline V gene data show CDR1 as MDHEN and CDR2 as SYDVKM. CDR3 length: 12 residues. The CDR3 is CAVGVRNEKLFF. The CDR3 DNA reads TGTGCCGTCGGAGTTCGTAATGAAAAACTGTTTTTT.

The chain recombines TRBV9 with TRBJ2-1; 11 bases fit TRBD2. Germline CDR1 and CDR2: SGDLS and YYNGEE. V lost 0 bases, J lost 8 bases, and 13 bases stayed unmatched. CDR3 size: 18 residues. In DNA, the CDR3 is TGTGCCAGCAGCGTAGCTGGGGTAGCGGGAGGGCCTGGAGATGAGCAGTTCTTC. It translates to CASSVAGVAGGPGDEQFF.

The gene calls are TRBV2 and TRBJ1-2; D is possibly TRBD1 (6 bases). V shed 2 bases and J shed 8 bases, with 18 bases lying between them. From germline, CDR1 is SNHLY and CDR2 FYNNEI. The CDR3 spans 15 residues. Here the CDR3 reads CASSEQGTVFGGYTF. DNA of the CDR3: TGTGCCAGCAGTGAACAGGGGACCGTCTTTGGGGGCTACACCTTC.

The chain combines TRBV7-9 with TRBJ1-2, with D maybe TRBD1 (6 bases). There are 15 residues in the CDR3. CDR1 is SEHNR and CDR2 is FQNEAQ in the germline V gene (reference sequence). Trimming pared 2 bases from V and 8 bases from J, leaving 18 bases between. The CDR3 nucleotides read TGTGCCAGCAGCTTAACAGGGAATTCAGGGGACGGCTACACCTTC. Amino acid sequence: CASSLTGNSGDGYTF.

This clone appeared once. The genes are TRBV5-4 and TRBJ2-7; 11 bases agree with TRBD1. CDR1 and CDR2 from the germline V gene are SGHNT and YYREEE (reference sequence). The V segment lost 4 bases and the J segment 6 bases; nucleotides outside the gene matches: 9. This CDR3 is 15 amino acids long. The CDR3 spells CASSRGGTGGVEQYF. In DNA form, the CDR3 reads TGTGCCAGCAGCAGGGGCGGGACAGGGGGAGTCGAGCAGTACTTC.

This rearrangement joins TRBV6-5 to TRBJ1-2; TRBD1 aligns across 10 bases. CDR3 length: 13 amino acids. CDR1 and CDR2 from the germline V gene are MNHEY and SVGAGI. V shed 5 bases and J 7 bases; nucleotides not matched to a gene: 4. The chain's CDR3 is CASSVGTGVGYTF. CDR3 sequence (DNA): TGTGCCAGCAGTGTCGGGACAGGGGTTGGCTACACCTTC.

This sequence joins TRBV19 and TRBJ1-2; 9 bases agree with TRBD1. The germline V gene has CDR1 LNHDA and CDR2 SQIVND (reference sequence). The CDR3 spans 17 residues. V was clipped by 6 bases and J by 4 bases; unmatched bases: 15. As DNA, the CDR3 is TGTGCCAGTAGCATCGGGGGACAGGGTTCCTTTGTCTATGGCTACACCTTC. As protein: CASSIGGQGSFVYGYTF.

This clone was seen only once. The chain is built from TRBV14 and TRBJ2-3, with 7 bases matching TRBD2. Germline lookup yields CDR1 SGHDN and CDR2 FVKESK. The V segment lost 0 bases and the J segment 5 bases; nucleotides outside the gene matches: 14. The CDR3 spans 18 residues. Here the CDR3 reads CASSQDFAGADRVDTQYF. The CDR3 DNA follows: TGTGCCAGCAGCCAAGATTTTGCGGGAGCCGACCGGGTAGATACGCAGTATTTT.

The CDR3 reads CASSLPRDSLAGGYEQYF. CDR3 DNA sequence: TGTGCCAGCAGCTTGCCGCGGGACTCACTAGCGGGGGGCTACGAGCAGTACTTC. The chain has TRBV5-7 and TRBJ2-7; 12 positions match TRBD2. TRBV5-7 is filed as an ORF, its function uncertain. Trimming at V came to 1 base and at J to 3 bases, leaving 11 bases not matched to a gene. CDR3 length: 18 amino acids.